The present TCR beta chain was sequenced within a study of CD8 T cells in Susac syndrome. General study findings and limits: As acknowledged by the study, its TCR sequencing and HLA analysis included a relatively small number of individuals.

RNA, at about 0.45 to 1 ug, was reverse transcribed with random hexamers. TCR beta CDR3 was amplified by immunoSEQ multiplex PCR. This amplification extended across 54 Vbeta and 13 Jbeta segments. TCRdb re-called the immunoSEQ multiplex PCR reads through MiXCR, storing one row per CDR3 protein. There are 150,000 or so distinct CDR3 sequences in the sample; around 95% occur only once, and about 0.15% lies in the top ten. The CD8+ and CD4+ T cells were isolated magnetically using a negative isolation approach, whereas the TEMRA cells were enriched by FACS. With respect to this clonotype: Its antigen is unknown.

Sequencing used CD8+ T cells from PBMCs. The clonotype comes from a human donor with multiple sclerosis.

CDR3 coding DNA: TGTGCCAGCAGCTTCATACTAGCGGGGGGCCCCAATGAGCAGTTCTTC. Translation gives CASSFILAGGPNEQFF. V gene TRBV11-2 combines with J gene TRBJ2-1; 12 bases align to TRBD2. The CDR3 length is 16 residues. The V gene's germline CDR1 is SGHAT and CDR2 FQNNGV. Trimming removed 3 bases from V and 6 bases from J; junction bases left unmatched: 6.